This T cell receptor (beta chain) was observed in a study of blood T cell repertoires in COVID-19. Study at large: PBMCs, B-cell-depleted T cells, or T cells provided the cDNA or gDNA that made up the material.

Clones were sequenced by immunoSEQ multiplex PCR, and TCRdb holds only the in-frame ones, with some missing. The repertoire holds approximately 360,000 clones, 70% to 90% seen once, with about 2.1% in the top ten. The TCR sequence derives from a middle-aged man in a cohort exposed to, infected with or recovered from COVID-19 (not recorded which). Sequenced input: PBMCs or T cells enriched from blood (not recorded which).

CDR3 amino acids: CASSSPGTSDANTGELFF. In DNA, the CDR3 is TGTGCCAGCAGCTCCCCCGGGACTAGCGACGCGAACACCGGGGAGCTGTTTTTT. This sequence joins TRBV11-3 and TRBJ2-2, with TRBD2 matching 10 bases. Per germline, CDR1 SGHNT and CDR2 YENEEA. The CDR3 sequence is 18 residues long. The V segment lost 4 bases and the J segment 0 bases; nucleotides outside the gene matches: 8.